This T cell receptor beta chain was profiled in a study of T cells in localized non-small cell lung cancer. Study-wide results and limits: The study detected a median about 57 of the top 100 tumor clones in adjacent lung. Longer survival (overall) was linked to higher T cell density in blood. Uninvolved adjacent lung had more T cell clonality than any other tissue, topping tumor.

CDR1 is SGHRS, CDR2 YFSETQ, per germline. The CDR3 runs to 13 residues. V was clipped by 0 bases and J by 6 bases, with 9 bases between them. Sequenced by immunoSEQ multiplex PCR; TCRdb stores in-frame clones only, minus some. The profile shows about 59,000 clones, around 90% of them singletons. Turning to this clone: Its antigen is currently unknown.

The receptor was derived from a woman aged 40 to 75 with stage I lung adenocarcinoma. The V call is TRBV5-1, the J call TRBJ2-5; D remains ambiguous. Sequenced here: peripheral blood, sampled before any cancer treatment. CDR3 sequence (DNA): TGCGCCAGCAGCTTGGTACCAGGCCAGACCCAGTACTTC. Protein: CASSLVPGQTQYF.